The sequence of this T cell receptor (beta chain) was determined in a study of T cells in Graves' hyperthyroidism and ophthalmopathy (dated by TCRdb to between 2019 and 2020). For the wider study: Peripheral blood was sampled at the time of initial diagnosis, prior to any treatment. Whether ophthalmopathy could be predicted prospectively was tested in an independent validation cohort made up of under 20 hyperthyroidism patients plus 17 patients who later progressed to ophthalmopathy. The 80 to 100 discovery patients were randomly divided into training and test sets at a 7:3 ratio. Once sampling was done, hyperthyroidism patients were given methimazole at a starting dose of 30 mg daily, whereas ophthalmopathy patients were given high-dose intravenous methylprednisolone. TCR V-J signatures able to tell the groups apart were searched for in a discovery cohort of approximately 95 patients, of whom more than 40 had Graves' ophthalmopathy and around 57 had stable Graves' hyperthyroidism. In several Graves' hyperthyroidism patients, the study also compared T-cell repertoires from thyroid tissue with T-cell repertoires from blood. The paper reports TCR Vbeta CDR3 sequencing of approximately 130 peripheral blood samples: approximately 41 ophthalmopathy, fewer than 85 hyperthyroidism and approximately 17 progressor patients. Paper-wide results and their limitations: In validation, the model predicted progression to ophthalmopathy with about 71% sensitivity and about 72% specificity, a median of 6.5 months before onset. Ophthalmopathy was separated from stable hyperthyroidism by a 13 V-J signature model, with over 85% sensitivity and just over 81% specificity obtained in cross-validation and 80%/75% obtained in testing. No statistical method was used to set the sample size in advance, and investigators knew the group allocation. Most expanded thyroid clonotypes (frequency above 0.001) were also detected in blood, suggesting blood repertoires may reflect thyroid immune responses.

The CDR3, cysteine through phenylalanine, is 15 amino acids long. The retained sequence is limited to the CDR3, 45 bases, with the frame set at the first base. The germline V gene sets CDR1 to SGHVS and CDR2 to FNYEAQ. V is pruned by 4 bases and J by 4 bases, leaving 7 bases of the junction without a gene match. TCR beta CDR3 regions were amplified from RNA transcripts. The first round of RT-PCR for the TCR CDR3 was performed with the HTBI primer set and the Qiagen OneStep RT-PCR kit. The libraries were constructed in a second round of multiplex PCR and then size-selected and purified. The libraries were sequenced on an Illumina HiSeq2000 using paired-end 100 bp reads. In the authors' own workflow: Raw data were processed with SOAPnuke, discarding reads with adapters, uncalled bases, mean Phred below 15, or no exact constant-primer or identifier match. COPE v1.2.5 was used to merge high-quality paired reads, and clonotypes were defined as unique nucleotide sequences. MiTCR v1.1 was used to align the clonotypes against IMGT TRBV, TRBD and TRBJ reference segments. The analysis included only V-J combinations with a frequency above 0.0001, which together covered approximately 99% of the repertoires. The TCS score was defined as the ratio of F50 (clonal expansion) to E x V (chaos), calculated using BLOSUM62-based TCRdist between CDR3 peptides within each V-J. Welch's t-statistics and random forest reduced just over 500 V-J features to around 14, which were used in a naive Bayes classifier (R e1071). Clones were called with MiXCR by TCRdb after fastp trimmed the public reads at Q25, and only in-frame beta chains were retained. Identical CDR3 proteins give one entry, which carries the most common genes and DNA. V and J calls and clone size were set by TCRdb, not the authors. The table for this sample lists roughly 99,000 distinct CDR3 sequences; roughly 15% of them were counted only once. The top ten clonotypes cover 40% to 50% of the sample.

In the case of this clonotype: Which antigen it targets is not known. The sample holds no much larger clone one base away, and base qualities are not on file.

Graves' hyperthyroidism was defined as stable when no progression to ophthalmopathy occurred over 18 months of follow-up. Hyperthyroidism patients were aged 18 to 65 years and newly diagnosed, with disease duration of less than 2 months. Exclusion was applied to patients with uncontrolled infections, other autoimmune diseases, pregnancy or lactation. Diagnoses were established on the basis of clinical symptoms, serum thyroxine and TRAb, thyroid ultrasound, and orbital computed tomography. PBMCs were isolated from approximately 10 ml of fresh peripheral blood by Ficoll-Paque density gradient centrifugation. Total RNA was extracted using Trizol reagent, and RNA quality was assessed on an Agilent 2100 Bioanalyzer.

The TCR sequence derives from a woman aged 45 to 65 with Graves' hyperthyroidism. Sequencing input: blood. The chain joins TRBV7-6 to TRBJ1-1; TRBD1 lines up with 9 middle nucleotides. The DNA is as follows: TGTGCCAGCAGCTCCCTACAGGGGGCTGGCACTGAAGCTTTCTTT. It translates as CASSSLQGAGTEAFF.